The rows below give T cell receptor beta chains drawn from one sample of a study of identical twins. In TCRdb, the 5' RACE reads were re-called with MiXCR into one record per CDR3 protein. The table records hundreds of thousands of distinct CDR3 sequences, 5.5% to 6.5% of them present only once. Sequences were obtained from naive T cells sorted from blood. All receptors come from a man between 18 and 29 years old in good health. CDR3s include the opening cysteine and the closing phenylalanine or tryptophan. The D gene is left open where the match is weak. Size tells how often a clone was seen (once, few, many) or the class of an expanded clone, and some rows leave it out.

CASSSAGVAKNIQYF | TGTGCCAGCAGCTCTGCAGGGGTTGCCAAAAACATTCAGTACTTC | . | TRBV7-9 | . | TRBJ2-4
CASSLYERAPPDTQYF | TGCGCCAGCAGCTTGTATGAGAGGGCCCCCCCAGATACGCAGTATTTT | . | TRBV5-1 | . | TRBJ2-3
CASSLDGSGAYQPQHF | TGCGCCAGCAGCTTGGATGGATCAGGGGCGTATCAGCCCCAGCATTTT | few | TRBV5-1 | . | TRBJ1-5
CASSQGNQETQYF | TGTGCCAGCAGCCAAGGCAATCAAGAGACCCAGTACTTC | . | TRBV3-1 | . | TRBJ2-5
CASSSPGGDPTGELFF | TGTGCCAGCAGCTCTCCAGGGGGCGATCCCACCGGGGAGCTGTTTTTT | . | TRBV7-9 | TRBD1 | TRBJ2-2
CSADRVLNNEQFF | TGCAGCGCCGACAGGGTCTTGAACAATGAGCAGTTCTTC | many | TRBV29-1 | TRBD1 | TRBJ2-1
CSLTLAGLYNEQFF | TGCAGTCTTACCCTAGCGGGACTATACAATGAGCAGTTCTTC | many | TRBV20-1 | TRBD2 | TRBJ2-1
CASSLYRDYDNEQFF | TGTGCCAGCAGCCTCTACCGGGACTACGATAATGAGCAGTTCTTC | . | TRBV14 | TRBD2 | TRBJ2-1
CASSVTSGHSYNEQFF | TGTGCCAGCAGCGTTACTAGCGGCCACTCCTACAATGAGCAGTTCTTC | . | TRBV12-3/TRBV12-4 | TRBD2 | TRBJ2-1
CASSLAGWGEPLVQFF | TGTGCCAGCAGCTTAGCGGGCTGGGGCGAACCTTTGGTGCAGTTCTTC | many | TRBV7-9 | . | TRBJ2-1
CATSRSGTDTQYF | TGTGCCACCAGCAGGTCCGGCACAGATACGCAGTATTTT | . | TRBV15 | . | TRBJ2-3
CASSEIGTSGQETQYF | TGTGCCAGCAGTGAAATCGGGACTAGCGGACAAGAGACCCAGTACTTC | few | TRBV6-1 | TRBD2 | TRBJ2-5
CASSFFVGGELFF | TGTGCCAGCAGTTTCTTTGTCGGCGGGGAGCTGTTTTTT | many | TRBV12-3/TRBV12-4 | . | TRBJ2-2
CSASGGEPGAKNIQYF | TGCAGTGCCTCGGGAGGGGAGCCGGGAGCCAAAAACATTCAGTACTTC | many | TRBV20-1 | TRBD2 | TRBJ2-4
CASSQRQGGDTQYF | TGCGCCAGCAGCCAGCGACAGGGTGGCGATACGCAGTATTTT | many | TRBV4-1 | TRBD1 | TRBJ2-3
CASSTRQPADATNEKLFF | TGTGCCAGCAGCACCCGACAGCCCGCCGACGCAACTAATGAAAAACTGTTTTTT | many | TRBV11-1 | . | TRBJ1-4
CASSPRALVSTGELFF | TGTGCCAGCAGTCCCAGGGCCCTCGTATCAACCGGGGAGCTGTTTTTT | many | TRBV12-3/TRBV12-4 | . | TRBJ2-2
CASSQLSGIGDNEQFF | TGCGCCAGCAGCCAACTTAGCGGGATAGGGGACAATGAGCAGTTCTTC | few | TRBV4-1 | TRBD2 | TRBJ2-1
CASSRQGGTTDTQYF | TGTGCCAGCAGCCGACAGGGGGGAACGACAGATACGCAGTATTTT | many | TRBV12-3/TRBV12-4 | TRBD1 | TRBJ2-3
CSVSGSGGHTGELFF | TGCAGCGTTTCGGGATCGGGAGGGCACACCGGGGAGCTGTTTTTT | many | TRBV29-1 | TRBD2 | TRBJ2-2
CASRDLGLAGTDTQYF | TGTGCCAGCAGGGACCTCGGACTAGCGGGCACAGATACGCAGTATTTT | . | TRBV27 | TRBD2 | TRBJ2-3
CSAPAGRSYSNQPQHF | TGCAGTGCTCCAGCGGGACGGTCGTATAGCAATCAGCCCCAGCATTTT | . | TRBV20-1 | . | TRBJ1-5
CASSLFGSFTALAKNIQYF | TGTGCCAGCAGTTTATTTGGCAGTTTCACAGCACTAGCCAAAAACATTCAGTACTTC | few | TRBV27 | . | TRBJ2-4
CATSEFDKNYGYTF | TGTGCCACCAGTGAATTTGACAAAAACTATGGCTACACCTTC | few | TRBV24-1 | . | TRBJ1-2
CASSPEGQGSTEAFF | TGTGCCAGCAGCCCGGAGGGACAGGGAAGCACTGAAGCTTTCTTT | . | TRBV5-4 | TRBD1 | TRBJ1-1
CASRGAGTSVNEQFF | TGTGCCAGCAGAGGAGCGGGGACTAGCGTAAATGAGCAGTTCTTC | . | TRBV6-2/TRBV6-3 | TRBD2 | TRBJ2-1
CSATGQRPYGYTF | TGCAGCGCTACGGGACAGAGACCTTATGGCTACACCTTC | many | TRBV29-1 | TRBD1 | TRBJ1-2
CASSQDRANTGELFF | TGCGCCAGCAGCCAAGACAGGGCGAACACCGGGGAGCTGTTTTTT | many | TRBV4-3 | . | TRBJ2-2
CASSLGVAGETDTQYF | TGTGCCAGCAGCTTAGGGGTAGCGGGAGAAACAGATACGCAGTATTTT | many | TRBV11-2 | TRBD2 | TRBJ2-3
CSVELAIWGSYNEQFF | TGCAGCGTTGAATTGGCGATCTGGGGCTCGTACAATGAGCAGTTCTTC | . | TRBV29-1 | . | TRBJ2-1
CSASFVGRAFF | TGCAGTGCTTCTTTCGTGGGGCGAGCTTTCTTT | . | TRBV20-1 | . | TRBJ1-1
CASPGTPRGPDTQYF | TGTGCCAGCCCCGGGACTCCTAGGGGTCCAGATACGCAGTATTTT | . | TRBV2 | . | TRBJ2-3
CASSPAGGGSQNIQYF | TGTGCCAGCAGCCCAGCGGGGGGAGGGTCCCAAAACATTCAGTACTTC | . | TRBV7-2 | TRBD2 | TRBJ2-4
CSARDSAGVVYNEQFF | TGCAGTGCTAGAGATTCGGCGGGAGTAGTATACAATGAGCAGTTCTTC | many | TRBV20-1 | TRBD2 | TRBJ2-1
CSARDGTLGAQYF | TGCAGTGCTAGAGATGGGACCCTCGGGGCGCAGTATTTT | many | TRBV20-1 | . | TRBJ2-3
CASSVGQGTSTDTQYF | TGTGCCAGCAGCGTAGGACAGGGGACTAGCACAGATACGCAGTATTTT | . | TRBV9 | TRBD1 | TRBJ2-3
CASSSDRGRPDTQYF | TGTGCCAGCAGCTCGGACAGGGGGCGCCCAGATACGCAGTATTTT | many | TRBV12-3/TRBV12-4 | TRBD1 | TRBJ2-3
CASSIGGGNEQFF | TGTGCCAGTAGTATAGGTGGGGGCAATGAGCAGTTCTTC | . | TRBV19 | . | TRBJ2-1
CASSRQGGSPDTQYF | TGTGCCAGCAGCCGACAGGGGGGGAGCCCAGATACGCAGTATTTT | few | TRBV7-3 | TRBD1 | TRBJ2-3
CASSAGQGFYNEQFF | TGTGCCAGCAGCGCGGGACAGGGATTTTACAATGAGCAGTTCTTC | . | TRBV5-6 | TRBD1 | TRBJ2-1
CASSVYKDINEQFF | TGTGCCAGCAGTGTATACAAGGACATCAATGAGCAGTTCTTC | many | TRBV6-1 | . | TRBJ2-1
CASEGTSGSYNEQFF | TGTGCCAGCGAGGGGACTAGCGGATCCTACAATGAGCAGTTCTTC | many | TRBV11-2 | TRBD2 | TRBJ2-1
CSAEPLREETQYF | TGCAGTGCCGAGCCCCTTAGAGAAGAGACCCAGTACTTC | many | TRBV20-1 | . | TRBJ2-5